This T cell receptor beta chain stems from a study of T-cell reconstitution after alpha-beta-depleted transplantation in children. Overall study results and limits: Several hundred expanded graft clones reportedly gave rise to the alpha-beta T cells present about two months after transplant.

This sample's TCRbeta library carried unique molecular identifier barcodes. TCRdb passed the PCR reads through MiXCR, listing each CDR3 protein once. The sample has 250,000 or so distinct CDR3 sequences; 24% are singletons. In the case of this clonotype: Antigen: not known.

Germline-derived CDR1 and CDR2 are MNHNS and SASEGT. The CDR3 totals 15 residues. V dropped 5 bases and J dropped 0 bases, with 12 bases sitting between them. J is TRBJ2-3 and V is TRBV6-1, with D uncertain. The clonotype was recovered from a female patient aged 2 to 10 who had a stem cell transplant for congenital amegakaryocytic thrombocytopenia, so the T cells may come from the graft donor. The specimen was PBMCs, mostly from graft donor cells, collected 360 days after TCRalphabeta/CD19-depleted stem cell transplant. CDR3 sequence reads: CASSPLGWSTDTQYF. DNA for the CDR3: TGTGCCAGCAGTCCCCTCGGGTGGAGCACAGATACGCAGTATTTT.